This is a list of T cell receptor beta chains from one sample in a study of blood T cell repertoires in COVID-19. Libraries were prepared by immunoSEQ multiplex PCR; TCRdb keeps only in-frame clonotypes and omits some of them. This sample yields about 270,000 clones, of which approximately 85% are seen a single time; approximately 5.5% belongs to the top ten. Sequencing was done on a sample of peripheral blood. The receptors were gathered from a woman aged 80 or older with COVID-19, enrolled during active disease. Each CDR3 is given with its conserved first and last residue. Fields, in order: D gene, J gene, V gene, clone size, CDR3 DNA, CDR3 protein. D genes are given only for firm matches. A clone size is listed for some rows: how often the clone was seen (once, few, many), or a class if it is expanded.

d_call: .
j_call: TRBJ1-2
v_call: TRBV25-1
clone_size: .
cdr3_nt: TGTGCCCAGACTAACTATGGCTACACCTTC
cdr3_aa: CAQTNYGYTF

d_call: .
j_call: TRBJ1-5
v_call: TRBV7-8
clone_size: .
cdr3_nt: TGTGCCAGCAGCTTAGTCCAGAATCAGCCCCAGCATTTT
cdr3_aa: CASSLVQNQPQHF

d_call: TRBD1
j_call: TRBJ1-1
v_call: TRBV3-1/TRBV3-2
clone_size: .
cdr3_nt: TGTGCCAGCAGCCGGGGACAGATAGACACTGAAGCTTTCTTT
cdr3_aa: CASSRGQIDTEAFF

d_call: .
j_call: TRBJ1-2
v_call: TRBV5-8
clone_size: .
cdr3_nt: TGTGCCACCGGACGCACGCAGGGATCCTATGGCTACACCTTC
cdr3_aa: CATGRTQGSYGYTF

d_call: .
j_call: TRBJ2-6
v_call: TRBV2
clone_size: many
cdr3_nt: TGTGCCAGCATTGGGAGCTCTGGGGCCAACGTCCTGACTTTC
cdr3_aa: CASIGSSGANVLTF

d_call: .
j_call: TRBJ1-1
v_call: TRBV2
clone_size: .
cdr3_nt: TGTGCCAGCAGTGAAGAGCGGGCAGGGACTGAAGCTTTCTTT
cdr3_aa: CASSEERAGTEAFF

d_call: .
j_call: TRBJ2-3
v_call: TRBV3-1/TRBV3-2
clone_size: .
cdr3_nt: TGTGCCAGCAGCCAAGCGCTAGCTTCTAGCACAGATACGCAGTATTTT
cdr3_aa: CASSQALASSTDTQYF

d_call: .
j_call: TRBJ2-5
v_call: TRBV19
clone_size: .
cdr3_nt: TGTGCCAGTAGTATGCTATACCAAGAGACCCAGTACTTC
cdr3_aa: CASSMLYQETQYF

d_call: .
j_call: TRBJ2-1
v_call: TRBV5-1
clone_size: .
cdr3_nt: TGCGCCAGCAGCATGGGACAAAACTCCTACAATGAGCAGTTCTTC
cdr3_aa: CASSMGQNSYNEQFF

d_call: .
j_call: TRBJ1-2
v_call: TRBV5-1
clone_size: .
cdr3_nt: TGCGCCAGCAGCTTGGGGGGCAGGGACATTGGCTACACCTTC
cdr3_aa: CASSLGGRDIGYTF

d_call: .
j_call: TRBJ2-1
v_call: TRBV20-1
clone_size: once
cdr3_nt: TGCAGTGCTATGCGGGATGAGCAGTTCTTC
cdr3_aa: CSAMRDEQFF

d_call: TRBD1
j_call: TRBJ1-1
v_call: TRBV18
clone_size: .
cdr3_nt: TGTGCCAGCTCACCCTTGACAGGGGTTAGCACTGAAGCTTTCTTT
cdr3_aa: CASSPLTGVSTEAFF

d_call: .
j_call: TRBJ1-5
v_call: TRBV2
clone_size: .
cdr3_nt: TGTGCCAGCAGGGAGGACAGAGGACTTCAGCCCCAGCATTTT
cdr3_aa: CASREDRGLQPQHF

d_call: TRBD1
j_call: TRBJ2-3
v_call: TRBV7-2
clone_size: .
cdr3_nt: TGTGCCAGCAGCTTAGCGGGGCAGGGGGCCCCCACAGATACGCAGTATTTT
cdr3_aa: CASSLAGQGAPTDTQYF

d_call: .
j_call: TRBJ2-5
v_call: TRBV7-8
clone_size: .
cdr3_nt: TGTGCCAGCAGCCCGGGGAAACAGGGAGAGACCCAGTACTTC
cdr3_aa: CASSPGKQGETQYF

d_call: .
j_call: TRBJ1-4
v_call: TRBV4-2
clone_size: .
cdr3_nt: TGTGCCAGCAGCCAAGATTCCGGGGAAAAACTGTTTTTT
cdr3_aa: CASSQDSGEKLFF

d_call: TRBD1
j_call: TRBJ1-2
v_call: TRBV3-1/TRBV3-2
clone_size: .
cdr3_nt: TGTGCCAGCAGCCAAGGGCCAGCCGGGAGGGGGCGGCAGGGCGGCTACACCTTC
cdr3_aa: CASSQGPAGRGRQGGYTF

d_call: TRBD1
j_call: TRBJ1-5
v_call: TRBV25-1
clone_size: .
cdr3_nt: TGTGCCAGCAGTGAATCCGGGACAGGGATCCAGCCCCAGCATTTT
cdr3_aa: CASSESGTGIQPQHF

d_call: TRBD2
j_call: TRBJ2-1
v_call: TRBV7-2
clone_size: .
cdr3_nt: TGTGCCAGCAGCTTGAGTAGCGGGGTCGAGCAGTTCTTC
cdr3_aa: CASSLSSGVEQFF

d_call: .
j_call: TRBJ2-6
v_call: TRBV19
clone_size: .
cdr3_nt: TGTGCCAGTAGTATAGCAGGGCGTGGGGCCAACGTCCTGACTTTC
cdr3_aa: CASSIAGRGANVLTF

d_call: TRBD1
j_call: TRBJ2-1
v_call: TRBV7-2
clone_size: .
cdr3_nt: TGTGCCAGCAGCTCCCAGACAGGGAAGAATGAGCAGTTCTTC
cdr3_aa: CASSSQTGKNEQFF

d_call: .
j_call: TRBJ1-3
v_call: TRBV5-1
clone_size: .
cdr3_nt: TGCGCCAGCAGCCCGGGACACGCAGTTGGATACGGAAACACCATATATTTT
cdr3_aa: CASSPGHAVGYGNTIYF

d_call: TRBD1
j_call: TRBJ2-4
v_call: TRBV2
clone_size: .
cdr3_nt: TGTGCCAGCAGCTCAGACAGGGGCCTAGCCAAAAACATTCAGTACTTC
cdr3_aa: CASSSDRGLAKNIQYF

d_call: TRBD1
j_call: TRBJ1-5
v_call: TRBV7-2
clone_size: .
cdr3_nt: TGTGCCAGCAGCCCGAGGGTGGGACAGGGGGCGCGCAATCAGCCCCAGCATTTT
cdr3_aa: CASSPRVGQGARNQPQHF

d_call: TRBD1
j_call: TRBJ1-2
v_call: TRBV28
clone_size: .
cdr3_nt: TGTGCCAGCAGTCTAACGGGGGGGACAGGGGGCCCCTTGGATGGCTACACCTTC
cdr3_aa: CASSLTGGTGGPLDGYTF

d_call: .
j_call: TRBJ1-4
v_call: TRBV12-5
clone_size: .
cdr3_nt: TGTGCTAGTGTGCATATCCAGAATGAAAAACTGTTTTTT
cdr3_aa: CASVHIQNEKLFF

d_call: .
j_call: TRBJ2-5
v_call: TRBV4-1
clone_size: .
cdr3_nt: TGCGCCAGCAGCCACGGTGAGACCCAGTACTTC
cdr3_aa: CASSHGETQYF

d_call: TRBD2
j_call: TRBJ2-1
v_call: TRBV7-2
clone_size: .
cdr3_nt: TGTGCCAGCAGCGCCCGGACTAGCGGGGGGGCCGTTAGGGAGTTCTTC
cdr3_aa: CASSARTSGGAVREFF

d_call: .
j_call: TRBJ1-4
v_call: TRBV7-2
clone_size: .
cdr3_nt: TGTGCCAGCAGCTTTGGACAGCCTACAACTAATGAAAAACTGTTTTTT
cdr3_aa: CASSFGQPTTNEKLFF

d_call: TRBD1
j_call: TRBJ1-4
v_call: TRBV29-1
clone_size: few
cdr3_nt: TGCAGCGTTGAAGATCTGGGGACAGGGGGCTTTAATAATGAAAAACTGTTTTTT
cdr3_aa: CSVEDLGTGGFNNEKLFF

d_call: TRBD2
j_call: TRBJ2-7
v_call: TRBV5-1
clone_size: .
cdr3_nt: TGCGCCAGCAGCACCACTCCTAGCGGGGTCTCCTACGAGCAGTACTTC
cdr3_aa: CASSTTPSGVSYEQYF

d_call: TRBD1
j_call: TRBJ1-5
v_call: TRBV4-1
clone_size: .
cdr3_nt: TGCGCCAGCAGCCAAATAACAGGGGGCGCGAGCAATCAGCCCCAGCATTTT
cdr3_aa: CASSQITGGASNQPQHF

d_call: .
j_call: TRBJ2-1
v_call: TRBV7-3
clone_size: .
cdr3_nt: TGTGCCAGCAGCACTCCCCCCTACAATGAGCAGTTCTTC
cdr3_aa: CASSTPPYNEQFF

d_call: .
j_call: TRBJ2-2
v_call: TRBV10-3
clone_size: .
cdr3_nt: TGTGCCATCAGTGAGCTTGGCCCTCCGAACACCGGGGAGCTGTTTTTT
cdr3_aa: CAISELGPPNTGELFF

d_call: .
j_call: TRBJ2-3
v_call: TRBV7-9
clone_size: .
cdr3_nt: TGTGCCAGCAGCTTAAGCTCAGATACGCAGTATTTT
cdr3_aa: CASSLSSDTQYF

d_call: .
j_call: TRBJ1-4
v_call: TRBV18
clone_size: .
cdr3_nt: TGTGCCAGCTCACCTCCCCTTGGGAGAACTAATGAAAAACTGTTTTTT
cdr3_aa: CASSPPLGRTNEKLFF

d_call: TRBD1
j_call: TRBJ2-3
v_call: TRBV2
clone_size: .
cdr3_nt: TGTGCCAGCAGTGAAAGTCAGGGGGCCCTTGATACGCAGTATTTT
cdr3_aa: CASSESQGALDTQYF

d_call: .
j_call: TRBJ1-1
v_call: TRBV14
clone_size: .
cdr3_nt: TGTGCCAGCAGCCAAGTGGGCAGTACTGAAGCTTTCTTT
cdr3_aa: CASSQVGSTEAFF

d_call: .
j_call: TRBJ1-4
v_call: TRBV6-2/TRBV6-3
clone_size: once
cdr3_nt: TGTGCCAGCAGTTACTCGTTGCAGCAGGGTTCACCGAAAGCAACTAATGAAAAACTGTTTTTT
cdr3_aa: CASSYSLQQGSPKATNEKLFF

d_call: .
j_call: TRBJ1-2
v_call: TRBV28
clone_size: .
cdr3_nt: TGTGCCAGCAGTTCTGGTGGAGGAGGTGGCTATGGCTACACCTTC
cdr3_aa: CASSSGGGGGYGYTF

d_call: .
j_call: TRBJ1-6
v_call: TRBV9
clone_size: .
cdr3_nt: TGTGCCAGCAGCCTCTTTGGTACAGCTGATAATTCACCCCTCCACTTT
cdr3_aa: CASSLFGTADNSPLHF

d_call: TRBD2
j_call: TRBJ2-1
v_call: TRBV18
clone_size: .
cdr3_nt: TGTGCCAGCTCACCCCGACTAGCGGGGGGGCACAATGAGCAGTTCTTC
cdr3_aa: CASSPRLAGGHNEQFF

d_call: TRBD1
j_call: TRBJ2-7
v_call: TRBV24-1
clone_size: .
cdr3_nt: TGTGCCACCAGTGATGACAGGGTTGTCGAGCAGTACTTC
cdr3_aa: CATSDDRVVEQYF

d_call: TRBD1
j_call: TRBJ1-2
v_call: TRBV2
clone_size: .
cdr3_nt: TGTGCCAGCAGGGGAGGACAGGGGAGCGGCTACACCTTC
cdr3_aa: CASRGGQGSGYTF

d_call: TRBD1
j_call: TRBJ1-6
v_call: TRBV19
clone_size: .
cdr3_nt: TGTGCCAGTAGTATCCAGGGGGCTCCTAATTCACCCCTCCACTTT
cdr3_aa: CASSIQGAPNSPLHF

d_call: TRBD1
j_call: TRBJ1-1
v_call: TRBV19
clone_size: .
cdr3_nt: TGTGCCAGTAGTCCACAACTACAGGGGGCAACTGAAGCTTTCTTT
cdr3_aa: CASSPQLQGATEAFF

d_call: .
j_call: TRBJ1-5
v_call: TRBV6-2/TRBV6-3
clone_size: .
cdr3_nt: TGTGCCAGCAGTTACGCGGACTTAAATCAGCCCCAGCATTTT
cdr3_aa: CASSYADLNQPQHF

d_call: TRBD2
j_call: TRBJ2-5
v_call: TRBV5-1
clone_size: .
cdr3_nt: TGCGCCAGCAGCTTGGCCAGCGGGAAGGAAGAGACCCAGTACTTC
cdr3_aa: CASSLASGKEETQYF

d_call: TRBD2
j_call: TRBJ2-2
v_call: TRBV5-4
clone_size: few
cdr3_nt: TGTGCCAGCAGCTCGGGGGGGCGGGCCGGGGAGCTGTTTTTT
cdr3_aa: CASSSGGRAGELFF

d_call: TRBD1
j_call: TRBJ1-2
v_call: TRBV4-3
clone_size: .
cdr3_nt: TGCGCCAGCAGCCAAGACCTACAGGGGTTCAGGGGCTACACCTTC
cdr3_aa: CASSQDLQGFRGYTF

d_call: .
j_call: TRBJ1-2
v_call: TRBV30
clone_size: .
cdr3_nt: TGTGCCTGGAGTGTAGTCCGCCCGGCAGGGTTGAGCTACACCTTC
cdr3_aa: CAWSVVRPAGLSYTF

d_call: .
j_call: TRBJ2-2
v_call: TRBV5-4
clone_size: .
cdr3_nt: TGTGCCAGCAGCTTGGCCTGGAACACCGGGGAGCTGTTTTTT
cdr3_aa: CASSLAWNTGELFF

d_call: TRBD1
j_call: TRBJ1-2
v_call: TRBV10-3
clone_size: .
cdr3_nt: TGTGCCATCGCAGGGGGCAACTATGGCTACACCTTC
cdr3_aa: CAIAGGNYGYTF

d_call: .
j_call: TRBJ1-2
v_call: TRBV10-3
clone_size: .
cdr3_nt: TGTGCCATCAGTGCAGGACAGCTCTATGGCTACACCTTC
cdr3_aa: CAISAGQLYGYTF

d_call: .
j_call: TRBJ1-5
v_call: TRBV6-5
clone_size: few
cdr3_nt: TGTGCCAGCATGCAGGGGTGGGGACAGCCCCAGCATTTT
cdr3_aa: CASMQGWGQPQHF

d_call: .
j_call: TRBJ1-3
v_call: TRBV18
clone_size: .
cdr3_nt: TGTGCCAGCTCACCTAAAGGGGACACCATATATTTT
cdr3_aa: CASSPKGDTIYF

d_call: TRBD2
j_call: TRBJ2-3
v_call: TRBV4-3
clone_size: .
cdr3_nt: TGCGCCAGCAGCCAAGCCGCAGCGGGGGGGGGAGCAGATACGCAGTATTTT
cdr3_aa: CASSQAAAGGGADTQYF

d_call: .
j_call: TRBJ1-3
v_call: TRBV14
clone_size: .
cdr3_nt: TGTGCCAGCAGCCAAAGAACAGGGAAAGGAAACACCATATATTTT
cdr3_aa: CASSQRTGKGNTIYF

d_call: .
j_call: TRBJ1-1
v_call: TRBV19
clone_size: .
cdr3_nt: TGTGCCAGTAGTTCCGACCTAGGAACTGAAGCTTTCTTT
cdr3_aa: CASSSDLGTEAFF